This TCR beta chain came from a study of T cells after yellow fever vaccination. Using its own MiXCR run on the 5' RACE reads, TCRdb lists one record per CDR3 protein. The sample lists 300,000 to 400,000 distinct CDR3 sequences; approximately 13% were seen once. The germline V gene encodes CDR1 LGHDT and CDR2 YNNKEL (reference sequence). V lost 3 bases, J lost 9 bases, and 4 bases stayed unmatched. CDR3 length: 14 amino acids. The chain links TRBV3-1 to TRBJ1-6; 8 positions agree with TRBD1. Here the sequenced sample was CD4+ T cells sorted from PBMCs, taken 15 days after the yellow fever booster vaccination. The source is a man between 18 and 35 years old who received the YFV17D yellow fever vaccine. The CDR3 DNA follows: TGTGCCAGCAGCCAGATCGACAGGGGTTCACCCCTCCACTTT. It is translated as CASSQIDRGSPLHF. Looking up the rest from reference TRBV3-1 and TRBJ1-6 gives the full variable domain: DTAVSQTPKYLVTQMGNDKSIKCEQNLGHDTMYWYKQDSKKFLKIMFSYNNKELIINETVPNRFSPKSPDKAHLNLHINSLELGDSAVYFCASSQIDRGSPLHFGNGTRLTVT.